The TCR beta chain under discussion was sequenced for a study of blood T cell dynamics during melanoma immunotherapy. TCRdb keeps only in-frame clones here, not all; method: immunoSEQ multiplex PCR. This table holds 6,500 to 10,000 clones, nearly 90% found once. This CDR3 contains 14 residues. V shed 6 bases, J shed 0 bases, and the junction held 2 bases outside the gene matches. Germline V gene data show CDR1 as MDHEN and CDR2 as SYDVKM. Time point reported: week 3, after first cycle of checkpoint inhibitor. The source was blood, collected from a patient treated with checkpoint blockade. The chain carries TRBV28 and TRBJ2-1, with 7 bases lining up with TRBD2. The clonotype originates from a human donor with melanoma. The CDR3: CASRLADSYNEQFF. The CDR3 DNA reads TGTGCCAGCAGGCTAGCGGACTCCTACAATGAGCAGTTCTTC.